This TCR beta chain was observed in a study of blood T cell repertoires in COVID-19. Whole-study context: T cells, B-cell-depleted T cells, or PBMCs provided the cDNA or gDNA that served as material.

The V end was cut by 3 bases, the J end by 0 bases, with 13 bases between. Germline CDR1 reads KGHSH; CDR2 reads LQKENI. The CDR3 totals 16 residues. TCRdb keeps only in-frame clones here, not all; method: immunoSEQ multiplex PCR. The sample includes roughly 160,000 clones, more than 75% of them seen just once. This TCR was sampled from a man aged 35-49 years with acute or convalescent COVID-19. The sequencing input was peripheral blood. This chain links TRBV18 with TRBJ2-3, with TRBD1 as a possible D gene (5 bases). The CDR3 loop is CASSPRQTSSTDTQYF. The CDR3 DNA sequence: TGTGCCAGCTCACCTCGACAGACCTCTAGCACAGATACGCAGTATTTT.